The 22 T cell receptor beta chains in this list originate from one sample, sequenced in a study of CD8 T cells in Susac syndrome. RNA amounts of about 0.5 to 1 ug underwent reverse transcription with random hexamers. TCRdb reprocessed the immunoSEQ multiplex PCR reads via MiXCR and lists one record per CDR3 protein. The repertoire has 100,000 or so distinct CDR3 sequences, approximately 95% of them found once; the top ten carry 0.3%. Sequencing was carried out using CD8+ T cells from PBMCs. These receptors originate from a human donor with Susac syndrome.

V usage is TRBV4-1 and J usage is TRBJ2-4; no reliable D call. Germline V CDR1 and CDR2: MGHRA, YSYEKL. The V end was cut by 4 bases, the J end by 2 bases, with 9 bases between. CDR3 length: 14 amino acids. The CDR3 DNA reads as TGCGCCAGCAGCCCCCCAAGAACCAAAAACATTCAGTACTTC. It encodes CASSPPRTKNIQYF.

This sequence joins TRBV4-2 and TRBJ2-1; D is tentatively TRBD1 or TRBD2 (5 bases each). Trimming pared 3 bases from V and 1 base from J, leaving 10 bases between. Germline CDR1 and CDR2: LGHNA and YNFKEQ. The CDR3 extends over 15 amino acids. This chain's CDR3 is CASSHLGPSYNEQFF. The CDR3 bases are TGTGCCAGCAGCCATTTGGGACCGTCCTACAATGAGCAGTTCTTC.

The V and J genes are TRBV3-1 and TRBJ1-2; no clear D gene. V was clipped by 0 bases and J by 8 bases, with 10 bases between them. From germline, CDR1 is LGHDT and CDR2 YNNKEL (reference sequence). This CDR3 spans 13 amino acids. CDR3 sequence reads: CASSQDEGWGYTF. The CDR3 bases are TGTGCCAGCAGCCAAGATGAAGGCTGGGGCTACACCTTC.

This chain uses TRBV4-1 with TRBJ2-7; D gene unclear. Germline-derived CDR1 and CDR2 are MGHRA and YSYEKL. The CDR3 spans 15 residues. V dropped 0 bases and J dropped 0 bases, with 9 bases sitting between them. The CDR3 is CASSQELWSSYEQYF. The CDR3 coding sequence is TGCGCCAGCAGCCAAGAGTTATGGAGCTCCTACGAGCAGTACTTC.

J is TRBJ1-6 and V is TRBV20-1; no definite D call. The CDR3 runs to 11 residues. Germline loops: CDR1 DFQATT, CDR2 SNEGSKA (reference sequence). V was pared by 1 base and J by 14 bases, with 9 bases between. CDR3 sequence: CSARGPRALHF. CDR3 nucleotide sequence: TGCAGTGCTAGAGGGCCCCGGGCCCTCCACTTT.

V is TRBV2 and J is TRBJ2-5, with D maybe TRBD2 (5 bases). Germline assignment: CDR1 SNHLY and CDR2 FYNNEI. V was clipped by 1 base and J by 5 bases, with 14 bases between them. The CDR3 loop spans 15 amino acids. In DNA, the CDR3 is TGTGCCAGCAGTGAAGGCTTACTAGAGGTTGAGACCCAGTACTTC. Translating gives CASSEGLLEVETQYF.

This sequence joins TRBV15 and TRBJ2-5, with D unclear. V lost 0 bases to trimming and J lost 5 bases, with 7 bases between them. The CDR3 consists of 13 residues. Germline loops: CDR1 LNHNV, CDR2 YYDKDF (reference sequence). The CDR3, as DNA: TGTGCCACCAGCAGAGATAAGGTCGAGACCCAGTACTTC. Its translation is CATSRDKVETQYF.

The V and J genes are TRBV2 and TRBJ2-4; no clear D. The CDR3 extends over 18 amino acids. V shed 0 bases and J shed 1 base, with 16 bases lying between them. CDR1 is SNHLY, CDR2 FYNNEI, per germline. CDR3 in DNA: TGTGCCAGCAGTGAAGCCCCTTCCCTGTCAAAGGCCAAAAACATTCAGTACTTC. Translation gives CASSEAPSLSKAKNIQYF.

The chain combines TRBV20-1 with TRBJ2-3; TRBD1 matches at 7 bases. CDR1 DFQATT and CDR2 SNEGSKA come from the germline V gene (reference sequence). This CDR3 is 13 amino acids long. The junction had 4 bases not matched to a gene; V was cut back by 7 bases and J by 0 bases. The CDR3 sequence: CSETGQSTDTQYF. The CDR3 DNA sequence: TGCAGTGAGACGGGACAGAGCACAGATACGCAGTATTTT.

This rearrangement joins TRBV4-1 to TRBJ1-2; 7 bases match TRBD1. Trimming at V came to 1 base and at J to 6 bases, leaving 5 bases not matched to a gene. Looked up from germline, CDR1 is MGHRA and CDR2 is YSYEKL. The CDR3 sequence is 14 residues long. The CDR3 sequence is CASSQGQGGDGYTF. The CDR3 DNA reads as TGCGCCAGCAGCCAAGGACAGGGAGGAGATGGCTACACCTTC.

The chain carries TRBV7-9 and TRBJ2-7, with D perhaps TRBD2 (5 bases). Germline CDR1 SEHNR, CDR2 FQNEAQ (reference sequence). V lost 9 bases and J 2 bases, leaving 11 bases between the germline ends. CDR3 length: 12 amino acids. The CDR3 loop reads CASGRRTYEQYF. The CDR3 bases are TGTGCCAGTGGACGGAGGACCTACGAGCAGTACTTC.

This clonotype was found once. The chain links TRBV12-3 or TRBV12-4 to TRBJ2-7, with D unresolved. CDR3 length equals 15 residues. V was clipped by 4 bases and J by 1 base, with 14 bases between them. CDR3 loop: CASSSRSKQSYEQYF. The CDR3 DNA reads TGTGCCAGCAGTTCCCGCTCTAAGCAATCCTACGAGCAGTACTTC.

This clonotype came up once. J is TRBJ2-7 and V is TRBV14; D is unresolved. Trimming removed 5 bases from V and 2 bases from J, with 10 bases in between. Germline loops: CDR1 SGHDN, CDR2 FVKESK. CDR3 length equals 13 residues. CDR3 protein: CASSEWATYEQYF. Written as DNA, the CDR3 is TGTGCCAGCAGCGAATGGGCCACCTACGAGCAGTACTTC.

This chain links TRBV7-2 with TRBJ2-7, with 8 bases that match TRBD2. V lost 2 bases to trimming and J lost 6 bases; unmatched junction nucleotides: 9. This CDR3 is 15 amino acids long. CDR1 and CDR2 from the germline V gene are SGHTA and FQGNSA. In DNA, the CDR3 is TGTGCCAGCAGCTTAACCCTAGCCCGGGAGGGCGAGCAGTACTTC. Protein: CASSLTLAREGEQYF.

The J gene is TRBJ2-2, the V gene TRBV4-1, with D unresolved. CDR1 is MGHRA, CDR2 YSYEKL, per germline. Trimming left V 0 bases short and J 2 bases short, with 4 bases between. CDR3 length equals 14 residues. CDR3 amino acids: CASSQEVNTGELFF. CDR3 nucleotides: TGCGCCAGCAGCCAAGAGGTCAACACCGGGGAGCTGTTTTTT.

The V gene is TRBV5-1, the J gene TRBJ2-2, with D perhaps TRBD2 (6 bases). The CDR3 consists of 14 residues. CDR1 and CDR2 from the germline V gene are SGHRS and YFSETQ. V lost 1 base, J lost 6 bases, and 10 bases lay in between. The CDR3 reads CASSLPSASGELFF. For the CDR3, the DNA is TGCGCCAGCAGCTTGCCTAGCGCCTCCGGGGAGCTGTTTTTT.

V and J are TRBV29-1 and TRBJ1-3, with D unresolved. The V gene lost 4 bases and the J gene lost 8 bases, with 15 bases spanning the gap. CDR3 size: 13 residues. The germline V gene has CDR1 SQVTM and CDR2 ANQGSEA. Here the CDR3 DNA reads TGCAGCGTTGCCTGGGTGAACGGTGACACCATATATTTT. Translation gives CSVAWVNGDTIYF.

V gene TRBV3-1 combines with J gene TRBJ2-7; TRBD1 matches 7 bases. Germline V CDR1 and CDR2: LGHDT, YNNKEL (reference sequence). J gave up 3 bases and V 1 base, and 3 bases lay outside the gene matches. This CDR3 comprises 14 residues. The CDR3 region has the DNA TGTGCCAGCAGCCAAGCGGCAGGGGGCTACGAGCAGTACTTC. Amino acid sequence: CASSQAAGGYEQYF.

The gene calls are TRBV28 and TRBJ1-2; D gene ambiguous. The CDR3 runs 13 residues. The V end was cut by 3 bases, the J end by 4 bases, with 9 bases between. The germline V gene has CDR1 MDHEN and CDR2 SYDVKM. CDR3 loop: CASSLRWPYGYTF. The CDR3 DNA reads TGTGCCAGCAGTTTGAGATGGCCCTATGGCTACACCTTC.

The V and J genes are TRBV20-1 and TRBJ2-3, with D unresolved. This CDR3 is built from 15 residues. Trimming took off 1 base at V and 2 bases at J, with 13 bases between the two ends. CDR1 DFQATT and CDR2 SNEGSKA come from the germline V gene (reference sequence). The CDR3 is CSARVGSSHTDTQYF. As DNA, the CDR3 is TGCAGTGCTAGAGTTGGCAGTTCTCACACAGATACGCAGTATTTT.

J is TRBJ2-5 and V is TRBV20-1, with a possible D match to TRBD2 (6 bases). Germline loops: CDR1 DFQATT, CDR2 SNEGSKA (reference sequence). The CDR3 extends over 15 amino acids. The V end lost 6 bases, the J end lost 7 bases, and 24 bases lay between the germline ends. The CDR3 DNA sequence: TGCAGTGCCCCTGAGGGACTCCAGTACTTAGGGACCCAGTACTTC. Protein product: CSAPEGLQYLGTQYF.

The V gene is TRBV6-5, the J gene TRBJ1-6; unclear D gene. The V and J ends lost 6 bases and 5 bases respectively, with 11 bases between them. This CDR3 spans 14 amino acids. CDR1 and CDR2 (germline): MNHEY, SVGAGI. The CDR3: CASSGPGDNSPLHF. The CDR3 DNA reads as TGTGCCAGCAGCGGACCAGGCGATAATTCACCCCTCCACTTT.